These T cell receptor beta chains were read from a single sample in a study of blood T cell repertoires in COVID-19. Profiled with immunoSEQ multiplex PCR; TCRdb holds only in-frame clones, not every one. This sample has 150,000 to 200,000 clones, with around 80% found just once. Sequences were obtained from peripheral blood. The receptors originated from a woman of 80 years or more with COVID-19, enrolled during active disease. Each CDR3 is given with its conserved first and last residue. A D gene is named only where the DNA matches it firmly. Expanded clones are given a class, and other clones once, few, many or no size at all.

CDR3 DNA	CDR3 protein	V gene	J gene	clone size	D gene
TGTGCCAGCACCACCCCCCTGAGCGCTTTCTTT	CASTTPLSAFF	TRBV2	TRBJ1-1	-	-
TGTGCCAGCAGCCCCCCGGCAGGGGACTATGGCTACACCTTC	CASSPPAGDYGYTF	TRBV3-1/TRBV3-2	TRBJ1-2	-	-
TGTGCCAGCAGCAAAGGTTGGACAGCCCACACAGATACGCAGTATTTT	CASSKGWTAHTDTQYF	TRBV21-1	TRBJ2-3	-	-
TGTGCCAGCAGTCTCAGGGGCCCAACTAATGAAAAACTGTTTTTT	CASSLRGPTNEKLFF	TRBV27	TRBJ1-4	-	-
TGTGCCAGCAGCTTAGGGACAGAAAGCACAGATACGCAGTATTTT	CASSLGTESTDTQYF	TRBV7-9	TRBJ2-3	-	-
TGTGCCAGCAGCTTAGGGCAGGGAAGAGGCTACACCTTC	CASSLGQGRGYTF	TRBV7-2	TRBJ1-2	-	-
TGTGCCAGCAGCTTAGCGGGGAGTAACACTGAAGCTTTCTTT	CASSLAGSNTEAFF	TRBV7-9	TRBJ1-1	-	-
TGTGCCAGCAGTGGACCGGGACTGAGGAACACTGAAGCTTTCTTT	CASSGPGLRNTEAFF	TRBV6-6	TRBJ1-1	-	-
TGTGCCAGCAGTGACAGCTCTGGGGCCAACGTCCTGACTTTC	CASSDSSGANVLTF	TRBV25-1	TRBJ2-6	-	-
TGTGCCAGTGCGGACAGGGCGGACACTGAAGCTTTCTTT	CASADRADTEAFF	TRBV19	TRBJ1-1	-	TRBD1
TGTGCCAGCAGCGTTTCCGGGACAGGGGGTACGGGTGGCTACACCTTC	CASSVSGTGGTGGYTF	TRBV9	TRBJ1-2	-	TRBD1
TGTGCCAGCAGTTACTTTGCGGACACTACTAATGAAAAACTGTTTTTT	CASSYFADTTNEKLFF	TRBV6-5	TRBJ1-4	-	-
TGTGCCAGCAGTTCTTGGCCGGACAGGGCCTACGAGCAGTACTTC	CASSSWPDRAYEQYF	TRBV6-2/TRBV6-3	TRBJ2-7	-	TRBD1
TGTGCCAGCAGCCTAAGGGGGCTAGACACCGGGGAGCTGTTTTTT	CASSLRGLDTGELFF	TRBV7-8	TRBJ2-2	-	TRBD1
TGTGCCAGCAGCTTTGGGGGGTTTAATGAAAAACTGTTTTTT	CASSFGGFNEKLFF	TRBV7-2	TRBJ1-4	once	-
TGCGCCAGCAGCACAGGGAGGAACACTGAAGCTTTCTTT	CASSTGRNTEAFF	TRBV5-1	TRBJ1-1	-	-
TGCAGCGTCTATACGATGGGGGAGCTGTTTTTT	CSVYTMGELFF	TRBV29-1	TRBJ2-2	-	-
TGTGCCTCCTTCGAGGGTGCCGGGGAGCTGTTTTTT	CASFEGAGELFF	TRBV10-3	TRBJ2-2	-	-
TGTGCCAGTAGTTTGTCGAGACAGGGGAGACCTAATGAAAAACTGTTTTTT	CASSLSRQGRPNEKLFF	TRBV19	TRBJ1-4	-	TRBD1
TGTGCCAGCAGGTCTGGGCAGAGGGACACCGGGGAGCTGTTTTTT	CASRSGQRDTGELFF	TRBV6-5	TRBJ2-2	-	-
TGTGCCAGCAGTCTCCTTAGGGGGCAGGGCCAAGAGACCCAGTACTTC	CASSLLRGQGQETQYF	TRBV27	TRBJ2-5	-	TRBD1
TGTGCCACTCCAGGGGCTAGCGGGGGGGTCCCCTACAATGAGCAGTTCTTC	CATPGASGGVPYNEQFF	TRBV19	TRBJ2-1	once	TRBD2
TGTGCCAGCAGCTTAGGAGGCGGGAGGGTCACAGATACGCAGTATTTT	CASSLGGGRVTDTQYF	TRBV7-2	TRBJ2-3	-	TRBD2
TGTGCCGCGGGGAGGGATCTTAACTATGGCTACACCTTC	CAAGRDLNYGYTF	TRBV6-5	TRBJ1-2	-	-
TGTGCCAGCAGTCTGACAGACACTAATGAAAAACTGTTTTTT	CASSLTDTNEKLFF	TRBV27	TRBJ1-4	-	-
TGTGCCAGCAGTGGATGGTCGAGCGGGAGCGTCTCCTACAATGAGCAGTTCTTC	CASSGWSSGSVSYNEQFF	TRBV2	TRBJ2-1	-	TRBD2
TGTGCCAGCAGCTTAGCAAATGGGGGGACGCAGTATTTT	CASSLANGGTQYF	TRBV11-1	TRBJ2-3	-	-
TGTGCCAGCAGTGTCGAGCGGGGGGGCAATGAGCAGTTCTTC	CASSVERGGNEQFF	TRBV2	TRBJ2-1	-	TRBD2
TGTGCCAGCAGCCAAGCCCTAGCGGGAGTCGGGGAGCAGTACTTC	CASSQALAGVGEQYF	TRBV3-1/TRBV3-2	TRBJ2-7	-	TRBD2
TGTGCCAGCAGCTTATCTCTAGCGGGGACATACAATGAGCAGTTCTTC	CASSLSLAGTYNEQFF	TRBV7-9	TRBJ2-1	-	TRBD2
TGTGCCAGCAGTCAGGGGACCCAAGAGACCCAGTACTTC	CASSQGTQETQYF	TRBV28	TRBJ2-5	-	-
TGTGCCAGCAGCCGTAGCGGGAGCGTATTTAATGAGCAGTTCTTC	CASSRSGSVFNEQFF	TRBV2	TRBJ2-1	-	TRBD2
TGTGCCAGCAGCTTAGGACAGGGGGCTGACGACGAGCAGTACTTC	CASSLGQGADDEQYF	TRBV7-9	TRBJ2-7	-	TRBD1
TGCGCCAGCAGCCAAACCGGGACTTCTTGGGGCGGCTACACCTTC	CASSQTGTSWGGYTF	TRBV4-1	TRBJ1-2	few	-
TGTGCCAGCAGCTTAAAGGGGACAGCTGAAGCTTTCTTT	CASSLKGTAEAFF	TRBV7-2	TRBJ1-1	-	TRBD1
TGTGCCAGCAGGTACAGGGGAGCTGGGGCCAACGTCCTGACTTTC	CASRYRGAGANVLTF	TRBV27	TRBJ2-6	-	TRBD1
TGTGCCAGCTCACCGGGGACTAGACACAATGAGCAGTTCTTC	CASSPGTRHNEQFF	TRBV18	TRBJ2-1	-	TRBD2
TGTGCCAGCAGCTTGGCAGGGATGAGGGGCTACACCTTC	CASSLAGMRGYTF	TRBV7-9	TRBJ1-2	once	-
TGCGCCAGCAGCAGGGGGGACAGGGCCTACGAGCAGTACTTC	CASSRGDRAYEQYF	TRBV5-1	TRBJ2-7	-	TRBD1
TGCGCCAGCAGCTGGGGACAGGGAGGCGAGCAGTACTTC	CASSWGQGGEQYF	TRBV5-1	TRBJ2-7	-	TRBD1
TGTGCCAGCAGCTTTCCCCGCGGGAGCGGCCCAGATACGCAGTATTTT	CASSFPRGSGPDTQYF	TRBV5-4	TRBJ2-3	-	TRBD2
TGTGCCAGCACCTCCACTGGAGGGGGGGTCTTACACGAGCAGTACTTC	CASTSTGGGVLHEQYF	TRBV7-9	TRBJ2-7	-	-
TGTGCCAGCAGTGCACTAGAATACGGCTACACCTTC	CASSALEYGYTF	TRBV2	TRBJ1-2	-	-
TGTGCTAGAGAAACGGCAGATACGCAGTATTTT	CARETADTQYF	TRBV12-5	TRBJ2-3	-	-
TGTGCCAGCAGCCAAGCGGGGGACAGGGAGGACAATGAGCAGTTCTTC	CASSQAGDREDNEQFF	TRBV3-1/TRBV3-2	TRBJ2-1	-	TRBD1
TGTGCCAGCAGTACTCGCCGGAGCTCTGGAAACACCATATATTTT	CASSTRRSSGNTIYF	TRBV27	TRBJ1-3	-	-
TGTGCCAGCCAGGTTTTCTCTGGGGCCAACGTCCTGACTTTC	CASQVFSGANVLTF	TRBV7-9	TRBJ2-6	-	-
TGTGCCAGCAGCCCCAATAGCGCCTACAATGAGCAGTTCTTC	CASSPNSAYNEQFF	TRBV9	TRBJ2-1	-	-
TGTGCCAGCAGCTTAAGGTTAGCCATGCAGTACTTC	CASSLRLAMQYF	TRBV11-2	TRBJ2-7	-	-
TGTGCCAGCAGTACGGACCTTGGAGGGGAAAAACTGTTTTTT	CASSTDLGGEKLFF	TRBV2	TRBJ1-4	-	-
TGTGCCAGCAGCCAAGCTGGAGTTGAGCAGTTCTTC	CASSQAGVEQFF	TRBV14	TRBJ2-1	-	-
TGTGCCAGCAGCCAAGCGACGGGACAGGTCAAAAACATTCAGTACTTC	CASSQATGQVKNIQYF	TRBV4-2	TRBJ2-4	-	TRBD1
TGCAGCGTTGTGGGCGGGACCAACTACGAGCAGTACTTC	CSVVGGTNYEQYF	TRBV29-1	TRBJ2-7	-	-
TGTGCCACCAGCAGAGTCGTCGAAGAGACCCAGTACTTC	CATSRVVEETQYF	TRBV15	TRBJ2-5	few	-
TGTGCCAGCAGCTTAGGGGGGCTGAACACCGGGGAGCTGTTTTTT	CASSLGGLNTGELFF	TRBV7-9	TRBJ2-2	-	-
TGTGCCAGCAGCTCGACCGAGGGCTTCTTTTATAACTATGGCTACACCTTC	CASSSTEGFFYNYGYTF	TRBV5-4	TRBJ1-2	-	-
TGTGCCAGCAGTCCCGGACTAGCGGGGACTTATACCGGGGAGCTGTTTTTT	CASSPGLAGTYTGELFF	TRBV27	TRBJ2-2	-	TRBD2